Only a few counts were recorded for the clone carrying this T cell receptor (beta chain). Its specificity is unknown. Treatment denoted: oral pan-JAK inhibitor, 5-10 mg twice daily. The data derive from a study of CD8+ T cells in alopecia areata. Study observations and caveats: Scalp specimens additionally yield sequences from normal skin's resident alphabeta T cells.

Following extraction, RNA underwent reverse transcription to cDNA, which served as the sequencing template. Using immunoSEQ multiplex PCR, the repertoire was profiled, and TCRdb retains in-frame clones only, with some absent. The table shows 150,000 to 200,000 clones, with approximately 57% occurring only once. Germline assignment: CDR1 MNHEY and CDR2 SVGAGI. Trimming shortened V by 0 bases and J by 9 bases, and 9 bases separated the two germline ends. CDR3 size: 13 residues. Here the sequenced sample was CD4+ T cells sorted from blood, taken at week 24, from a patient treated with tofacitinib. V usage is TRBV6-5 and J usage is TRBJ1-5; D unresolved. The TCR was taken from a human donor with alopecia areata. The CDR3 reads CASSYSWVRPQHF. The CDR3 DNA is TGTGCCAGCAGTTACTCATGGGTTCGGCCCCAGCATTTT.